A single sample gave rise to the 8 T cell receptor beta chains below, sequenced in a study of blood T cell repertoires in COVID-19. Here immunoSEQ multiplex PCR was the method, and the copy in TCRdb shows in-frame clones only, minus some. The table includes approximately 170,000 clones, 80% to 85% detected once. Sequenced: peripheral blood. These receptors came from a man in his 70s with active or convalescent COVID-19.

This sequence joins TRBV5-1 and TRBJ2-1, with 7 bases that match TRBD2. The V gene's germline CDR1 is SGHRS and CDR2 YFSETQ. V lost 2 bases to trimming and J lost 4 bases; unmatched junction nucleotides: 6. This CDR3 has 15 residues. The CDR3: CASSFTGTTYNEQFF. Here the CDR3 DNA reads TGCGCCAGCAGCTTCACCGGGACTACTTACAATGAGCAGTTCTTC.

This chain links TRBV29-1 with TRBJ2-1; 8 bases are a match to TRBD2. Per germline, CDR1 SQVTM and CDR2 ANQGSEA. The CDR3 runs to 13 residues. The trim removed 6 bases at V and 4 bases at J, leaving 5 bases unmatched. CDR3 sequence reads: CSVAGGTYNEQFF. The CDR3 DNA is TGCAGCGTCGCGGGGGGTACTTACAATGAGCAGTTCTTC.

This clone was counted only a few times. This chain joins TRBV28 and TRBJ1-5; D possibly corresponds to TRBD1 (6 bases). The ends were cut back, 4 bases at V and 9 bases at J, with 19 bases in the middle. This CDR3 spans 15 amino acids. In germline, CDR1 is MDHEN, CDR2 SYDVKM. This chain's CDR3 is CASSSTVQGARPQHF. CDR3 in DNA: TGTGCCAGCAGTTCGACCGTACAGGGTGCTAGGCCCCAGCATTTT.

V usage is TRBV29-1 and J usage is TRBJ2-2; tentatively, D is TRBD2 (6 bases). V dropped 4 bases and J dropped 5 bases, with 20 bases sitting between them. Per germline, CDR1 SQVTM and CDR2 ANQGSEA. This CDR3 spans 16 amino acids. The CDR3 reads CSVGGVGSRGTGELFF. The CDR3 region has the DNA TGCAGCGTTGGTGGAGTGGGCAGCCGGGGGACCGGGGAGCTGTTTTTT.

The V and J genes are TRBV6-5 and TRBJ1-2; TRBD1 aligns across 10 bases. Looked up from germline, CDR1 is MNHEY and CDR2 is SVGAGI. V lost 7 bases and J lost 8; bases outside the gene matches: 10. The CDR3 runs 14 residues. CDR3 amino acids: CASTRQGAQPGYTF. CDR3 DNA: TGTGCCAGCACCCGACAGGGGGCGCAACCCGGCTACACCTTC.

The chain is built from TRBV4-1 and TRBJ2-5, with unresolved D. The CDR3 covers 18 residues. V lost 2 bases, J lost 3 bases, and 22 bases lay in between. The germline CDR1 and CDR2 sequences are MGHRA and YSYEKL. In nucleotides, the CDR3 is TGCGCCAGCAGCCAACCTCCTGGCGAGCACCTACGGGAAGAGACCCAGTACTTC. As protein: CASSQPPGEHLREETQYF.

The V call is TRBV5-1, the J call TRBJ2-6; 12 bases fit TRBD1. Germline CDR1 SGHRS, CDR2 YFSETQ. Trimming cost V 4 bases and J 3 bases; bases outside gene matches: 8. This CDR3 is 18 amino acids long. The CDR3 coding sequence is TGCGCCAGCAGCGAGACGGGGACAGGGGGCGGTGGGGCCAACGTCCTGACTTTC. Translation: CASSETGTGGGGANVLTF.

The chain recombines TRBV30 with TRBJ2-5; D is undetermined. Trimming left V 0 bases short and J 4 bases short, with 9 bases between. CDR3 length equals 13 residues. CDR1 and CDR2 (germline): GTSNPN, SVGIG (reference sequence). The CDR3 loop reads CAWSVGDRETQYF. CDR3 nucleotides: TGTGCCTGGAGTGTGGGCGACCGAGAGACCCAGTACTTC.